Each of the 22 T cell receptor beta chains below was sequenced from the same sample in a study of PD-L1 blockade in urothelial cancer. Profiled with immunoSEQ multiplex PCR; TCRdb holds only in-frame clones, not every one. The sample contains approximately 72,000 clones, around 87% of which appear only once. Time point denoted: pretreatment peripheral blood. This material consisted of PBMCs, taken around atezolizumab (anti-PD-L1) treatment. The receptors here all came from a man in his 60s with urothelial cancer.

The V gene is TRBV9, the J gene TRBJ2-5, with 12 bases matching TRBD2. J gave up 5 bases and V 3 bases, and 8 bases lay outside the gene matches. There are 16 residues in the CDR3. Germline V gene lookup returns CDR1 SGDLS and CDR2 YYNGEE. The CDR3 DNA sequence: TGTGCCAGCAGCGGATCTAGCGGGGGGGCTTGGGAGACCCAGTACTTC. Protein product: CASSGSSGGAWETQYF.

The chain is built from TRBV7-2 and TRBJ2-5, with a possible D match to TRBD2 (5 bases). The CDR3 loop spans 16 amino acids. Trimming removed 1 base at V and 4 bases at J, with 16 bases between. CDR1 and CDR2 (germline): SGHTA, FQGNSA. The CDR3 spells CASSLVLALARETQYF. The CDR3 nucleotides are TGTGCCAGCAGCTTAGTCCTAGCTTTAGCACGAGAGACCCAGTACTTC.

This chain links TRBV18 with TRBJ2-7, with 11 bases identical to TRBD2. This CDR3 is 16 amino acids long. The V gene's germline CDR1 is KGHSH and CDR2 LQKENI. Germline trimming cut 3 bases from V and 0 bases from J; bases unmatched to any gene: 4. The CDR3 is CASSPSGGVGSYEQYF. CDR3 nucleotide sequence: TGTGCCAGCTCACCTAGCGGGGGGGTCGGCTCCTACGAGCAGTACTTC.

The chain carries TRBV7-2 and TRBJ1-2; no firm D call. Germline V lookup: CDR1 SGHTA, CDR2 FQGNSA. This CDR3 is built from 12 residues. V was pared by 2 bases and J by 8 bases, with 9 bases between. This CDR3 is CASSLSAGGYTF. The CDR3 coding sequence is TGTGCCAGCAGCTTATCGGCGGGGGGCTACACCTTC.

The chain has TRBV10-3 and TRBJ2-5, with 14 bases lining up with TRBD2. Germline assignment: CDR1 ENHRY and CDR2 SYGVKD. The ends lost 6 bases at V and 4 bases at J; junction bases unmatched: 4. The CDR3 has 15 amino acids. The CDR3 here is CAIRGGLAGGETQYF. The CDR3 DNA reads TGTGCCATCAGAGGTGGACTAGCGGGGGGAGAGACCCAGTACTTC.

J is TRBJ2-5 and V is TRBV5-1; the match to TRBD2 covers 10 bases. J gave up 4 bases and V 2 bases, and 2 bases lay outside the gene matches. Germline CDR1 and CDR2: SGHRS and YFSETQ. The CDR3 contains 14 residues. CDR3 sequence: CASSFSGGRETQYF. Written as DNA, the CDR3 is TGCGCCAGCAGCTTTAGCGGGGGGCGAGAGACCCAGTACTTC.

J is TRBJ2-6 and V is TRBV7-3; 7 bases align to TRBD1. CDR3 size: 18 residues. Germline CDR1 reads SGHTA; CDR2 reads FQGTGA. Unmatched junction bases numbered 11, after V lost 5 bases and J lost 1 base. The CDR3 DNA is TGTGCCAGCAGCCCACAGGGGACCTTCCTTTCTGGGGCCAACGTCCTGACTTTC. Amino acids: CASSPQGTFLSGANVLTF.

The chain couples TRBV28 to TRBJ2-5, with 9 bases identical to TRBD2. Germline-derived CDR1 and CDR2 are MDHEN and SYDVKM. CDR3 size: 15 residues. Unmatched junction bases numbered 6, after V lost 3 bases and J lost 4 bases. CDR3 sequence (DNA): TGTGCCAGCAGTTTTGGCGGGGGGGCGATAGAGACCCAGTACTTC. Protein: CASSFGGGAIETQYF.

This sequence joins TRBV7-9 and TRBJ1-2; 8 nucleotides match TRBD1. V shed 4 bases, J shed 7 bases, and the junction held 11 bases outside the gene matches. CDR3 size: 15 residues. Germline loops: CDR1 SEHNR, CDR2 FQNEAQ (reference sequence). This chain's CDR3 is CASSSNLQGETGYTF. CDR3 in DNA: TGTGCCAGCAGCTCAAACCTACAGGGGGAAACTGGCTACACCTTC.

This clone is a singleton in its sample. The rearrangement links TRBV5-6 to TRBJ2-7; 7 bases align to TRBD1. The CDR3 length is 15 residues. Germline CDR1 reads SGHDT; CDR2 reads YYEEEE. After removal of 6 bases from V and 0 bases from J, the junction contained 9 bases not matched to a gene. CDR3 sequence: CASTLTGDSSYEQYF. Written as DNA, the CDR3 is TGTGCCAGCACCCTGACCGGGGACAGCTCCTACGAGCAGTACTTC.

This chain links TRBV7-6 with TRBJ2-3; 11 positions agree with TRBD2. Germline CDR1 SGHVS, CDR2 FNYEAQ. This CDR3 comprises 16 residues. Trimming at V came to 1 base and at J to 4 bases, leaving 4 bases not matched to a gene. The DNA for the CDR3 is TGTGCCAGCAGCTTAGAAGGTAGCGGGGGGGCAGATACGCAGTATTTT. Translation: CASSLEGSGGADTQYF.

V usage is TRBV19 and J usage is TRBJ2-7; 7 bases align to TRBD2. The V gene end was trimmed by 4 bases and the J gene end by 0 bases; junction bases not matched to a gene: 3. The CDR3 is 14 amino acids. From germline, CDR1 is LNHDA and CDR2 SQIVND (reference sequence). DNA of the CDR3: TGTGCCAGTAGTAGCCTAGCGGACTCCTACGAGCAGTACTTC. Translated, it gives CASSSLADSYEQYF.

This chain links TRBV30 with TRBJ2-7; TRBD2 might be the D (5 bases). CDR1 is GTSNPN and CDR2 is SVGIG in the germline V gene (reference sequence). The CDR3 spans 13 residues. Trimming stripped 0 bases from V and 4 bases from J, with 10 bases between. The CDR3 sequence is CAWSVMGGYEQYF. The CDR3 DNA sequence: TGTGCCTGGAGTGTAATGGGCGGGTACGAGCAGTACTTC.

The genes are TRBV30 and TRBJ2-5; D unresolved. Germline V lookup: CDR1 GTSNPN, CDR2 SVGIG (reference sequence). The CDR3 is made up of 11 amino acids. Trimming shortened V by 0 bases and J by 5 bases, and 4 bases separated the two germline ends. The CDR3 sequence is CAWSVQETQYF. For the CDR3, the DNA is TGTGCCTGGAGTGTTCAGGAGACCCAGTACTTC.

This clone was counted a few times. The rearrangement joins TRBV2 to TRBJ1-2; D perhaps matches TRBD1 (5 bases). The CDR3 has 13 amino acids. Germline CDR1 is SNHLY and CDR2 is FYNNEI. With 3 bases removed from V and 4 bases from J, the gap between germline ends came to 9 bases. CDR3 loop: CASSDGAGYGYTF. The CDR3 region has the DNA TGTGCCAGCAGTGATGGGGCTGGCTATGGCTACACCTTC.

The V gene is TRBV7-9, the J gene TRBJ2-7; 7 bases agree with TRBD1. From germline, CDR1 is SEHNR and CDR2 FQNEAQ (reference sequence). This CDR3 spans 14 amino acids. The J segment lost 7 bases and the V segment lost 2 bases, leaving 8 bases of the junction unmatched. CDR3 region: CASSLPGTVREQYF. CDR3 DNA sequence: TGTGCCAGCAGCTTACCCGGGACAGTTCGGGAGCAGTACTTC.

The chain joins TRBV28 to TRBJ2-6; D not certain. This CDR3 region has 16 residues. Trimming left V 2 bases short and J 1 base short, with 9 bases between. In germline, CDR1 is MDHEN, CDR2 SYDVKM. This CDR3 is CASSLVIPSGANVLTF. CDR3 sequence (DNA): TGTGCCAGCAGTTTAGTTATCCCTTCTGGGGCCAACGTCCTGACTTTC.

V is TRBV4-1 and J is TRBJ1-2; D unresolved. Germline CDR1 MGHRA, CDR2 YSYEKL. V was cut by 1 base and J by 5 bases, with 14 bases left in between. CDR3 length: 15 residues. The CDR3 loop is CASSQVGGREYGYTF. Written as DNA, the CDR3 is TGCGCCAGCAGCCAAGTGGGAGGGCGGGAATATGGCTACACCTTC.

The chain combines TRBV23-1 with TRBJ1-1, with 7 bases lining up with TRBD1. Being an ORF, TRBV23-1 has a function that is uncertain. J gave up 3 bases and V 2 bases, and 12 bases lay outside the gene matches. The CDR3 has 17 residues. The CDR3 nucleotides are TGCGCCAGCAGTCAAACCTGGAGGGGGCGACGGGACACTGAAGCTTTCTTT. Protein: CASSQTWRGRRDTEAFF.

This sequence joins TRBV28 and TRBJ1-6; TRBD1 aligns across 7 bases. J lost 8 bases, V lost 7 bases, and 8 bases had no gene match. The CDR3 totals 14 residues. Germline assignment: CDR1 MDHEN and CDR2 SYDVKM. CDR3 in amino acids: CASKPRDSYSPLHF. CDR3 coding DNA: TGTGCCAGCAAGCCCCGGGACAGTTATTCACCCCTCCACTTT.

As DNA, the CDR3 is TGTGCCAGCAGCCCTGGGACTAGCGAGTTGCAGTACTTC. It yields the protein CASSPGTSELQYF. The chain employs TRBV5-6 and TRBJ2-7, with 10 bases that match TRBD2. The V and J ends lost 4 bases and 9 bases, in that order; junction bases with no gene match: 7. The CDR3 contains 13 residues. Germline V lookup: CDR1 SGHDT, CDR2 YYEEEE.

This chain connects TRBV6-1 to TRBJ1-3; D not certain. The CDR3 spans 16 residues. V lost 4 bases, J lost 0 bases, and 13 bases lay in between. The V gene's germline CDR1 is MNHNS and CDR2 SASEGT. CDR3 protein: CASSAPSSSSGNTIYF. CDR3 DNA sequence: TGTGCCAGCAGTGCCCCATCCTCTAGCTCTGGAAACACCATATATTTT.